These 21 T cell receptor beta chains originate from one sample sequenced in a study of Graves' ophthalmopathy and Graves' hyperthyroidism. The authors amplified TCR beta CDR3 regions, and they did so from RNA transcripts for repertoire sequencing. A first-round RT-PCR used HTBI primers, followed by a second-round multiplex PCR. Using its own MiXCR run on the multiplex PCR reads, TCRdb lists one record per CDR3 protein. The sample holds about 400,000 distinct CDR3 sequences, roughly 18% seen once. Sequences were obtained from peripheral blood. The receptor set was obtained from a woman aged 18-30 years with Graves' ophthalmopathy.

The chain links TRBV20-1 to TRBJ1-2; D unclear. The V gene lost 0 bases and the J gene lost 0 bases, with 11 bases spanning the gap. This CDR3 is 15 amino acids long. Germline CDR1 is DFQATT and CDR2 is SNEGSKA (reference sequence). CDR3 in DNA: TGCAGTGCTAGAGATTCCGGGTTGCCTAACTATGGCTACACCTTC. Translating it yields CSARDSGLPNYGYTF.

V usage is TRBV28 and J usage is TRBJ1-5; D is uncertain. Per the germline V gene, CDR1 is MDHEN and CDR2 is SYDVKM. Trimming removed 4 bases from V and 6 bases from J, with 13 bases in between. The CDR3 is made up of 14 amino acids. The CDR3 region has the DNA TGTGCCAGCAGTTCTATGGGAGTGGTTCAGCCCCAGCATTTT. The encoded protein is CASSSMGVVQPQHF.

This clonotype was detected many times. V gene TRBV5-1 combines with J gene TRBJ1-1; D gene ambiguous. This CDR3 region has 15 residues. From germline, CDR1 is SGHRS and CDR2 YFSETQ. Trimming left V 1 base short and J 5 bases short, with 15 bases between. CDR3 DNA: TGCGCCAGCAGCTTGAAAGGGTGGGAAGGAACTGAAGCTTTCTTT. Translating gives CASSLKGWEGTEAFF.

This clonotype has just a few counts. V and J are TRBV15 and TRBJ2-7, with 7 bases lining up with TRBD1. CDR1 is LNHNV, CDR2 YYDKDF, per germline (reference sequence). This CDR3 has 15 amino acids. Unmatched junction bases numbered 8, after V lost 4 bases and J lost 2 bases. Here the CDR3 reads CATSTQLTGTYEQYF. As DNA, the CDR3 is TGTGCCACCAGCACTCAGTTGACAGGGACCTACGAGCAGTACTTC.

This clonotype was observed at least ten times. This chain links TRBV12-3 or TRBV12-4 with TRBJ2-5; 11 bases are shared with TRBD2. J was trimmed by 0 bases and V by 3 bases; bases with no gene match: 3. This CDR3 has 16 amino acids. The CDR3 DNA reads TGTGCCAGCAGTTTTTTGGGACTAGCGGACCAAGAGACCCAGTACTTC. This encodes CASSFLGLADQETQYF.

The V gene is TRBV6-1, the J gene TRBJ2-7; 8 positions agree with TRBD1. V dropped 8 bases and J dropped 2; count of bases not matched to a gene: 5. CDR1 and CDR2 (germline): MNHNS, SASEGT. This CDR3 has 13 residues. The CDR3 sequence is CASFSTGAYEQYF. The CDR3 region has the DNA TGTGCCAGCTTTTCGACAGGGGCCTACGAGCAGTACTTC.

This chain joins TRBV6-1 and TRBJ1-2, with a weak D call TRBD1 (5 bases). The CDR3 sequence is 14 residues long. Trimming took off 5 bases at V and 3 bases at J, with 13 bases between the two ends. Germline lookup yields CDR1 MNHNS and CDR2 SASEGT. Here the CDR3 DNA reads TGTGCCAGCAGTACAGACAGCGGGCACTATGGCTACACCTTC. This codes for CASSTDSGHYGYTF.

The table lists this clonotype with many counts. The chain carries TRBV4-2 and TRBJ2-5; TRBD1 aligns across 7 bases. V lost 4 bases, J lost 4 bases, and 6 bases stayed unmatched. Germline-derived CDR1 and CDR2 are LGHNA and YNFKEQ. The CDR3 consists of 14 residues. As DNA, the CDR3 is TGTGCCAGCAGCCTTACAGGGGCGGGAGAGACCCAGTACTTC. This translates into CASSLTGAGETQYF.

This clonotype appeared many times. V and J are TRBV27 and TRBJ1-1; TRBD1 agrees at 8 bases. Germline V CDR1 and CDR2: MNHEY, SMNVEV (reference sequence). The J segment lost 5 bases and the V segment lost 8 bases, leaving 10 bases of the junction unmatched. CDR3 length: 14 amino acids. CDR3 DNA: TGTGCCAGCGCGTTTTCGACAGGGGTGACTGAAGCTTTCTTT. Amino acids: CASAFSTGVTEAFF.

A remark on this clonotype: A much bigger clone sits one base away, suggesting this may be a read error. This chain links TRBV24-1 with TRBJ2-7, with TRBD1 identical over 8 bases. Germline V gives CDR1 KGHDR, CDR2 SFDVKD. This CDR3 spans 15 amino acids. The CDR3 bases are TGTGCCACCAGTGACCGGACAGGGAACCCTTACGGGCAGTACTTC. As protein: CATSDRTGNPYGQYF.

At least ten counts were recorded for this clonotype. The CDR3 bases are TGTGCCAGCAGCCCAGGGTGGAGTACTGGGGCCAACGTCCTGACTTTC. This encodes CASSPGWSTGANVLTF. This sequence joins TRBV5-5 and TRBJ2-6; D is perhaps TRBD1 (5 bases). This CDR3 comprises 16 residues. Trimming removed 4 bases at V and 2 bases at J, with 13 bases between. Germline-derived CDR1 and CDR2 are SGHKS and YYEKEE (reference sequence).

This clonotype has at least ten counts. This chain uses TRBV7-8 with TRBJ2-3, with D perhaps given as TRBD1 or TRBD2 (6 bases each). V was shortened by 5 bases and J by 1 base, with 13 bases between the two germline ends. CDR1 is SGHVS, CDR2 FQNEAQ, per germline. CDR3 size: 15 residues. The CDR3 here is CASSPRGAGTDTQYF. The CDR3 nucleotides are TGTGCCAGCAGCCCAAGGGGGGCCGGCACAGATACGCAGTATTTT. Full variable domain (outside the CDR3, taken from reference TRBV7-8 and TRBJ2-3): GAGVSQSPRYKVAKRGQDVALRCDPISGHVSLFWYQQALGQGPEFLTYFQNEAQLDKSGLPSDRFFAERPEGSVSTLKIQRTQQEDSAVYLCASSPRGAGTDTQYFGPGTRLTVL.

This clonotype was seen repeatedly, ten times or more. This rearrangement joins TRBV10-3 to TRBJ1-1; TRBD1 matches at 7 bases. Trimming took 0 bases from V and 3 from J; bases not matched to a gene: 4. Germline loops: CDR1 ENHRY, CDR2 SYGVKD. This CDR3 contains 15 residues. This chain's CDR3 is CAISESVRGDTEAFF. DNA of the CDR3: TGTGCCATCAGTGAGTCTGTCAGGGGGGACACTGAAGCTTTCTTT.

This clonotype was seen many times. The chain has TRBV6-5 and TRBJ1-1, with TRBD1 matching 8 bases. J lost 5 bases, V lost 4 bases, and 9 bases had no gene match. The length of the CDR3 is 15 residues. The V gene's germline CDR1 is MNHEY and CDR2 SVGAGI. The CDR3 sequence: CASSFRTGGRTEAFF. In DNA form, the CDR3 reads TGTGCCAGCAGTTTTAGAACAGGGGGAAGAACTGAAGCTTTCTTT.

This clonotype was recorded many times. The chain is built from TRBV5-4 and TRBJ1-6; TRBD1 aligns across 8 bases. Unmatched junction bases numbered 9, after V lost 7 bases and J lost 9 bases. Germline V gene data show CDR1 as SGHNT and CDR2 as YYREEE (reference sequence). This CDR3 contains 14 residues. The CDR3 is CASGDQGAFSPLHF. DNA for the CDR3: TGTGCCAGCGGGGATCAGGGGGCTTTTTCACCCCTCCACTTT.

This clonotype was counted at least ten times. The chain has TRBV12-3 or TRBV12-4 and TRBJ2-4, with D tentatively TRBD1 or TRBD2 (5 bases each). Trimming left V 6 bases short and J 2 bases short, with 11 bases between. CDR3 size: 14 residues. The CDR3 region has the DNA TGTGCCAGCAGCGGGGACCGCCCCAAAAACATTCAGTACTTC. This codes for CASSGDRPKNIQYF.

The sample holds many counts of this clonotype. This sequence joins TRBV2 and TRBJ1-5; 7 nucleotides line up with TRBD1. J was trimmed by 1 base and V by 5 bases; bases with no gene match: 5. Germline V gives CDR1 SNHLY, CDR2 FYNNEI. This CDR3 is 15 amino acids long. The chain's CDR3 is CASSPGGKSNQPQHF. The CDR3 nucleotides are TGTGCCAGCAGTCCAGGGGGTAAGAGCAATCAGCCCCAGCATTTT.

In this sample, this clonotype turned up many times. The CDR3 loop is CASSLERTQNSPLHF. CDR3 sequence (DNA): TGTGCCAGCAGTTTAGAACGGACTCAAAATTCACCCCTCCACTTT. The chain employs TRBV12-3 or TRBV12-4 and TRBJ1-6; D uncertain. Trimming left V 1 base short and J 7 bases short, with 11 bases between. The CDR3 contains 15 residues.

This clonotype was recorded at least ten times. J is TRBJ2-7 and V is TRBV12-3 or TRBV12-4; D not resolved. Trimming took off 5 bases at V and 3 bases at J, with 20 bases between the two ends. The CDR3 has 16 residues. The CDR3 is CASSVSGHGGIYEQYF. CDR3 nucleotides: TGTGCCAGCAGTGTTTCCGGCCACGGTGGGATCTACGAGCAGTACTTC.

This clonotype was recorded many times. J is TRBJ1-1 and V is TRBV6-1; D is uncertain. Germline V gene sequence: CDR1 MNHNS, CDR2 SASEGT. Trimming cost V 6 bases and J 3 bases, with 17 bases left between them. The CDR3 is 15 residues long. CDR3 protein: CASSPNGYMDTEAFF. CDR3 sequence (DNA): TGTGCCAGCAGCCCTAATGGGTATATGGACACTGAAGCTTTCTTT.

This clonotype was found many times. The chain links TRBV6-1 to TRBJ2-7; D remains ambiguous. This CDR3 region has 13 residues. Trimming stripped 6 bases from V and 4 bases from J, with 13 bases between. Per germline, CDR1 MNHNS and CDR2 SASEGT. The CDR3 coding sequence is TGTGCCAGCAGGGACCTAGGGATTTACGAGCAGTACTTC. Translated, it gives CASRDLGIYEQYF.